This passage covers 20 T cell receptor beta chains from one sample sequenced in a study of CD8+CD57+ T cells in acquired aplastic anemia. Profiles of TCR beta VDJ and CDR3 were generated from a genomic DNA template. Using its own MiXCR run on the reads, TCRdb lists one record per CDR3 protein. The sample lists about 95,000 distinct CDR3 sequences, about 66% occurring once. The authors sequenced patients whose flow cytometry had shown CD8+CD57+ cell expansion. Specimen: sorted CD4+, CD8+, or CD8+CD57+ T cells (not recorded which) from PBMCs. The receptors were sampled from a human donor with aplastic anemia.

Details on this clonotype: The junction differs from germline at one of its ends, possibly a read error. V and J are TRBV2 and TRBJ2-7; TRBD2 agrees at 7 bases. Germline assignment: CDR1 SNHLY and CDR2 FYNNEI. The CDR3 runs 14 residues. Here the CDR3 reads CASSEAGPPYEQYF. The CDR3 DNA is TGTGCCAGCAGCGAAGCGGGGCCACCCTACGAGCAGTACTTC.

As regards this clonotype: The junction differs from germline at one of its ends, possibly a read error. The V gene is TRBV7-3, the J gene TRBJ1-1; D is unclear. Germline V gene lookup returns CDR1 SGHTA and CDR2 FQGTGA. This CDR3 has 12 amino acids. The CDR3 region has the DNA TGTGCCAGCAGAGGGATGAACACTGAAGCTCTCTTT. Amino acids: CASRGMNTEALF.

This clonotype was observed a handful of times. Mismatch with germline at one junction end may stem from a read error. The chain employs TRBV10-3 and TRBJ2-7, with no clear D. The CDR3 totals 12 residues. Germline CDR1 is ENHRY and CDR2 is SYGVKD. CDR3 coding DNA: TGTGCCATCAGCACGACATCTACTGAGCAGCTCTTC. It codes for CAISTTSTEQLF.

The chain employs TRBV15 and TRBJ2-1; no definite D call. The V end was cut by 4 bases, the J end by 10 bases, with 11 bases between. The CDR3 spans 12 residues. The germline V gene encodes CDR1 LNHNV and CDR2 YYDKDF (reference sequence). The DNA for the CDR3 is TGTGCCACCAGCAACCAGCATGACGAGCAGTTCTTC. Its protein is CATSNQHDEQFF. The whole variable domain, remainder taken from reference TRBV15 and TRBJ2-1, is DAMVIQNPRYQVTQFGKPVTLSCSQTLNHNVMYWYQQKSSQAPKLLFHYYDKDFNNEADTPDNFQSRRPNTSFCFLDIRSPGLGDTAMYLCATSNQHDEQFFGPGTRLTVL.

This chain links TRBV2 with TRBJ2-1; D is possibly TRBD2 (6 bases). In germline, CDR1 is SNHLY, CDR2 FYNNEI. Trimming cost V 9 bases and J 7 bases, with 19 bases left between them. This CDR3 spans 14 amino acids. This CDR3 is CASGGGASINEQFF. The CDR3 bases are TGTGCCAGTGGTGGCGGGGCGTCGATTAATGAGCAGTTCTTC.

The chain links TRBV24-1 to TRBJ2-5, with TRBD1 matching 7 bases. The CDR3 is made up of 14 amino acids. Germline loops: CDR1 KGHDR, CDR2 SFDVKD. V gave up 3 bases and J gave up 2 bases; unmatched junction bases: 2. DNA of the CDR3: TGTGCCACCAGTGATCCAGGGGGTCAAGAGACCCAGTACTTC. Translating gives CATSDPGGQETQYF.

This clonotype was counted between two and nine times. The chain is built from TRBV7-6 and TRBJ2-1; 10 bases line up with TRBD2. This CDR3 comprises 16 residues. Germline assignment: CDR1 SGHVS and CDR2 FNYEAQ. The V and J ends lost 0 bases and 6 bases, in that order; junction bases with no gene match: 5. This CDR3 reads CASSLAAGGYSNEQFF. CDR3 nucleotide sequence: TGTGCCAGCAGCTTAGCAGCGGGGGGGTACTCCAATGAGCAGTTCTTC.

A few counts support this clonotype. The V and J genes are TRBV20-1 and TRBJ2-1, with TRBD2 matching over 9 bases. V gave up 8 bases and J gave up 4 bases; unmatched junction bases: 6. Germline assignment: CDR1 DFQATT and CDR2 SNEGSKA (reference sequence). The CDR3 totals 13 residues. In DNA, the CDR3 is TGCAGTAGTGGCGGGGGGGAATACAATGAGCAGTTCTTC. Translation: CSSGGGEYNEQFF.

The rearrangement uses TRBV19 and TRBJ1-2; perhaps TRBD1 as D (5 bases). There are 12 residues in the CDR3. Germline V gives CDR1 LNHDA, CDR2 SQIVND (reference sequence). Trimming shortened V by 7 bases and J by 7 bases, and 13 bases separated the two germline ends. The CDR3 DNA reads as TGTGCCAGTACCCAGGGCCTGGGTGGCTACACCTTC. Translated: CASTQGLGGYTF.

This clonotype was found once. Sequence at one end of the junction differs from germline and may be a read error. The chain joins TRBV12-3 or TRBV12-4 to TRBJ2-3; TRBD2 agrees at 9 bases. The CDR3 is 13 amino acids. The CDR3 DNA follows: TGTGCCAGCAGTGAGGGACTAGCAGAAACAGGGGATTTT. Translation: CASSEGLAETGDF.

The genes are TRBV6-1 and TRBJ1-6; D might be TRBD1 (6 bases). Per germline, CDR1 MNHNS and CDR2 SASEGT. V dropped 7 bases and J dropped 8 bases, with 15 bases sitting between them. This CDR3 has 14 amino acids. The CDR3 sequence is CASKQGVEHSPLHF. The DNA of the CDR3 is TGTGCCAGCAAACAGGGAGTCGAGCATTCACCCCTCCACTTT.

V gene TRBV20-1 combines with J gene TRBJ2-3; 10 bases match TRBD2. Trimming took 6 bases from V and 1 from J; bases not matched to a gene: 10. The germline gives CDR1 DFQATT, CDR2 SNEGSKA (reference sequence). This CDR3 contains 16 residues. In DNA, the CDR3 is TGCAGTGCCACGACTAGCGGGTGGGATGGCACAGATACGCAGTATTTT. Residues: CSATTSGWDGTDTQYF.

This sequence joins TRBV15 and TRBJ2-5, with 8 bases matching TRBD2. After removal of 0 bases from V and 4 bases from J, the junction contained 7 bases not matched to a gene. The CDR3 totals 16 residues. Per the germline V gene, CDR1 is LNHNV and CDR2 is YYDKDF (reference sequence). The CDR3 DNA sequence: TGTGCCACCAGCAGAGATCTTTCGGGGGGGAGAGAGACCCAGTACTTC. Protein product: CATSRDLSGGRETQYF.

On this clonotype itself: Possible read error: a much larger clone is one base away. The J gene is TRBJ2-1, the V gene TRBV13, with 12 bases matching TRBD2. Germline lookup yields CDR1 PRHDT and CDR2 FYEKMQ (reference sequence). V lost 5 bases to trimming and J lost 3 bases; unmatched junction nucleotides: 8. The CDR3 covers 17 residues. CDR3: CASSPTSGSFFYNEQFF. In DNA, the CDR3 is TGTGCCAGCAGCCCGACTAGCGGGAGTTTCTTCTACAATGAGCAGTTCTTC.

V gene TRBV7-2 combines with J gene TRBJ2-7; no definite D call. CDR1 and CDR2 (germline): SGHTA, FQGNSA. The CDR3 is made up of 10 amino acids. V shed 5 bases and J shed 3 bases, with 2 bases lying between them. The CDR3 DNA sequence: TGTGCCAGCAGCCTCTACGAGCAGTACTTC. As protein: CASSLYEQYF.

The chain has TRBV29-1 and TRBJ1-1, with D possibly TRBD1 on 5 matching bases. The germline V and J ends were trimmed by 8 bases and 4 bases, with 14 bases remaining between them. Germline V gives CDR1 SQVTM, CDR2 ANQGSEA. The CDR3 is 12 residues long. DNA for the CDR3: TGCAGCTACTGGGGGGGTGGCACTGAAGCTTTCTTT. This translates into CSYWGGGTEAFF.

V gene TRBV2 combines with J gene TRBJ2-1, with D perhaps TRBD1 (6 bases). The V end was cut by 6 bases, the J end by 11 bases, with 8 bases between. Germline V gene sequence: CDR1 SNHLY, CDR2 FYNNEI. The CDR3 totals 10 residues. CDR3 bases: TGTGCCAGCAGAGGACAGAAGCAGTTCTTC. The encoded protein is CASRGQKQFF.

The V gene is TRBV6-2 or TRBV6-3, the J gene TRBJ1-3; D not resolved. The CDR3 is 16 residues long. V lost 2 bases, J lost 0 bases, and 11 bases lay in between. Germline V CDR1 and CDR2: MNHEY, SVGEGT. Written as DNA, the CDR3 is TGTGCCAGCAGTTACCTCTCTACAGCCTCTGGAAACACCATATATTTT. It yields the protein CASSYLSTASGNTIYF.

The CDR3 bases are TGTGCCAGCAGTGCCTCTAGCGGAAACTACGAGCAGTACTTC. It is translated as CASSASSGNYEQYF. The chain links TRBV2 to TRBJ2-7; 7 positions match TRBD2. Trimming cost V 4 bases and J 3 bases; bases outside gene matches: 6. The CDR3 spans 14 residues. CDR1 is SNHLY and CDR2 is FYNNEI in the germline V gene.

V usage is TRBV7-2 and J usage is TRBJ2-7; D is undetermined. CDR3 length: 13 amino acids. CDR1 and CDR2 from the germline V gene are SGHTA and FQGNSA. V lost 2 bases to trimming and J lost 0 bases, with 5 bases between them. As DNA, the CDR3 is TGTGCCAGCAGCTTACAGTCCTCCTACGAGCAGTACTTC. It yields the protein CASSLQSSYEQYF.